One and the same sample provided the 30 T cell receptor beta chains below, sequenced in a study of beta chain features in type 1 diabetes (dated by TCRdb to 2016 to 2019). Library prep was done by the immunoSEQ multiplex PCR assay. The High Capacity cDNA Reverse Transcription Kit was used to reverse transcribe all of the isolated RNA, meaning that expressed TCRB transcripts were what got sequenced. TCRdb retrieved this table from immuneACCESS and kept in-frame rearrangements only. Not all clones are present; in checked studies, unresolved V genes account for under half, and no reason is known for the remainder. The sample table records under 450,000 clones; approximately 15% of these occur just once. The ten largest make up under 0.02% of the sample. The sample comprised naive CD4+ T cells from blood. The cell subset or site label here, explained by the study, means: true naive CD4+ T cells. The receptors were gathered from a woman younger than 35 in good health.

The chain uses TRBV18 and TRBJ2-4; no reliable D call. The germline V gene encodes CDR1 KGHSH and CDR2 LQKENI. CDR3 length equals 13 residues. V lost 3 bases and J lost 9, with 12 bases in between. Here the CDR3 reads CASSPVGPTIQYF. The CDR3, as DNA: TGTGCCAGCTCACCGGTGGGCCCTACCATTCAGTACTTC.

This chain connects TRBV9 to TRBJ2-3, with D possibly matching TRBD1 (5 bases). The germline gives CDR1 SGDLS, CDR2 YYNGEE. The CDR3 totals 14 residues. V was clipped by 0 bases and J by 7 bases, with 12 bases between them. This CDR3 is CASSVDPGSNTQYF. The DNA for the CDR3 is TGTGCCAGCAGCGTAGATCCAGGGTCCAATACGCAGTATTTT. The entire variable domain, with the rest obtained from reference TRBV9 and TRBJ2-3, is as follows: DSGVTQTPKHLITATGQRVTLRCSPRSGDLSVYWYQQSLDQGLQFLIQYYNGEERAKGNILERFSAQQFPDLHSELNLSSLELGDSALYFCASSVDPGSNTQYFGPGTRLTVL.

The gene calls are TRBV9 and TRBJ2-1; no clear D gene. The germline gives CDR1 SGDLS, CDR2 YYNGEE. This CDR3 is 14 amino acids long. The V and J ends lost 6 bases and 3 bases respectively, with 13 bases between them. This CDR3 reads CASTREAHYNEQFF. CDR3 in DNA: TGTGCCAGCACTAGAGAGGCCCACTACAATGAGCAGTTCTTC.

The rearrangement links TRBV7-3 to TRBJ2-3; TRBD2 aligns across 7 bases. The CDR3 loop spans 15 amino acids. V was pared by 3 bases and J by 2 bases, with 5 bases of the junction left unmatched. Germline assignment: CDR1 SGHTA and CDR2 FQGTGA. The CDR3 DNA sequence: TGTGCCAGCAGCTTTGCTAGCGGAAACACAGATACGCAGTATTTT. It codes for CASSFASGNTDTQYF.

This clone was recorded a few times. The CDR3 spells CASSSGLAGLQETQYF. The CDR3 bases are TGTGCCAGCAGCTCCGGACTAGCGGGATTACAAGAGACCCAGTACTTC. The chain carries TRBV7-9 and TRBJ2-5, with 12 bases fitting TRBD2. This CDR3 region has 16 residues. The V gene's germline CDR1 is SEHNR and CDR2 FQNEAQ (reference sequence). The ends lost 4 bases at V and 2 bases at J; junction bases unmatched: 5.

This clone was found a few times. The chain employs TRBV5-4 and TRBJ2-1; TRBD2 matches 9 bases. The germline gives CDR1 SGHNT, CDR2 YYREEE (reference sequence). Losses at the gene ends were 4 bases for V and 2 bases for J; bases not matched to a gene: 7. This CDR3 has 16 residues. This chain's CDR3 is CASSPPTSGTYNEQFF. Here the CDR3 DNA reads TGTGCCAGCAGCCCACCGACTAGCGGAACCTACAATGAGCAGTTCTTC. Together with reference TRBV5-4 and TRBJ2-1, the CDR3 gives the full variable domain: ETGVTQSPTHLIKTRGQQVTLRCSSQSGHNTVSWYQQALGQGPQFIFQYYREEENGRGNFPPRFSGLQFPNYSSELNVNALELDDSALYLCASSPPTSGTYNEQFFGPGTRLTVL.

The chain carries TRBV28 and TRBJ2-7; 12 nucleotides match TRBD2. CDR1 is MDHEN and CDR2 is SYDVKM in the germline V gene. CDR3 length equals 16 residues. V lost 2 bases and J lost 3; bases outside the gene matches: 5. Written as DNA, the CDR3 is TGTGCCAGCAGTTTACTCGGACTAGCGGGAATCTACGAGCAGTACTTC. Encoded protein: CASSLLGLAGIYEQYF.

This clone was seen more than once but under ten times. This sequence joins TRBV27 and TRBJ2-1; the D is unclear. In germline, CDR1 is MNHEY, CDR2 SMNVEV (reference sequence). Trimming pared 0 bases from V and 0 bases from J, leaving 9 bases between. The CDR3 runs to 16 residues. The CDR3, as DNA: TGTGCCAGCAGTTTATCTTCGAGGTTCTCCTACAATGAGCAGTTCTTC. Its protein product is CASSLSSRFSYNEQFF.

This clone occurred a few times. This rearrangement joins TRBV7-9 to TRBJ2-7; a possible D gene is TRBD2 (5 bases). Trimming took off 6 bases at V and 7 bases at J, with 25 bases between the two ends. Germline assignment: CDR1 SEHNR and CDR2 FQNEAQ (reference sequence). The CDR3 has 16 amino acids. Here the CDR3 reads CASSFAVGFEGREQYF. For the CDR3, the DNA is TGTGCCAGCAGTTTCGCGGTCGGCTTCGAGGGAAGGGAGCAGTACTTC.

V is TRBV11-2 and J is TRBJ2-1; D may be TRBD2 (6 bases). Trimming pared 5 bases from V and 5 bases from J, leaving 19 bases between. This CDR3 has 16 residues. The germline CDR1 and CDR2 sequences are SGHAT and FQNNGV. The CDR3 sequence: CASSGGTLLGNNEQFF. CDR3 coding DNA: TGTGCCAGCAGCGGAGGGACTCTACTCGGGAACAATGAGCAGTTCTTC.

The V gene is TRBV7-9, the J gene TRBJ2-1; 8 bases map to TRBD2. The J segment lost 6 bases and the V segment lost 1 base, leaving 5 bases of the junction unmatched. Germline V gives CDR1 SEHNR, CDR2 FQNEAQ (reference sequence). CDR3 length equals 15 residues. The DNA for the CDR3 is TGTGCCAGCAGCTTAGTACTAGCGGATAGCAATGAGCAGTTCTTC. It is translated as CASSLVLADSNEQFF.

This clone was counted a few times. J is TRBJ1-5 and V is TRBV6-6; 9 bases match TRBD1. This CDR3 contains 14 residues. Germline CDR1 and CDR2: MNHNY and SVGAGI (reference sequence). The V and J ends lost 4 bases and 6 bases, in that order; junction bases with no gene match: 4. The CDR3 protein is CASSLTGGGQPQHF. In nucleotides, the CDR3 is TGTGCCAGCAGTTTGACAGGGGGAGGTCAGCCCCAGCATTTT.

The chain carries TRBV28 and TRBJ2-7; D perhaps matches TRBD2 (5 bases). Germline V gives CDR1 MDHEN, CDR2 SYDVKM. This CDR3 spans 12 amino acids. V lost 6 bases and J lost 3, with 9 bases in between. The CDR3 DNA is TGTGCCAGCAGAGGACTTAGCTACGAGCAGTACTTC. This sequence encodes CASRGLSYEQYF.

The chain combines TRBV25-1 with TRBJ2-1, with 8 bases identical to TRBD2. V was pared by 4 bases and J by 9 bases, with 8 bases of the junction left unmatched. Germline V gene lookup returns CDR1 MGHDK and CDR2 SYGVNS. This CDR3 has 14 amino acids. CDR3 DNA: TGTGCCAGCAGTGTACCCGGGAGGGCCGTTGAGCAGTTCTTC. This sequence encodes CASSVPGRAVEQFF.

This clone was counted a few times. This chain uses TRBV9 with TRBJ2-2; tentatively, D is TRBD2 (5 bases). There are 11 residues in the CDR3. Germline CDR1 and CDR2: SGDLS and YYNGEE. V lost 7 bases and J 5 bases, leaving 6 bases between the germline ends. The CDR3 DNA reads as TGTGCCAGCCGGGGAACCGGGGAGCTGTTTTTT. Translating it yields CASRGTGELFF.

V usage is TRBV7-9 and J usage is TRBJ1-1; D is uncertain. Germline CDR1 SEHNR, CDR2 FQNEAQ (reference sequence). V lost 5 bases to trimming and J lost 11 bases, with 18 bases between them. The CDR3 spans 13 residues. The CDR3 nucleotides read TGTGCCAGCAGCCCGCCGATCACCCTTCGGGCTTTCTTT. Encoded protein: CASSPPITLRAFF.

The gene calls are TRBV4-2 and TRBJ2-3, with D tentatively TRBD2 (6 bases). CDR1 LGHNA and CDR2 YNFKEQ come from the germline V gene. The CDR3 extends over 15 amino acids. Trimming took off 0 bases at V and 0 bases at J, with 7 bases between the two ends. CDR3 nucleotide sequence: TGTGCCAGCAGCCAAGAGGGAGGAAGCACAGATACGCAGTATTTT. It translates to CASSQEGGSTDTQYF.

This clone appeared a few times. The chain recombines TRBV5-1 with TRBJ2-5; D possibly corresponds to TRBD1 (5 bases). Trimming removed 0 bases at V and 5 bases at J, with 8 bases between. CDR3 length: 13 amino acids. Germline CDR1 SGHRS, CDR2 YFSETQ. CDR3 sequence: CASSLGAGETQYF. The CDR3 nucleotides are TGCGCCAGCAGCTTGGGGGCAGGGGAGACCCAGTACTTC.

This rearrangement joins TRBV29-1 to TRBJ2-4, with 9 bases matching TRBD2. Germline CDR1 and CDR2: SQVTM and ANQGSEA. V dropped 1 base and J dropped 7; count of bases not matched to a gene: 5. The length of the CDR3 is 14 residues. CDR3 bases: TGCAGCGTTGAAGTGCCTAGCGGGACGAACATTCAGTACTTC. Protein sequence: CSVEVPSGTNIQYF.

This clone appeared a few times. CDR3 in amino acids: CASSRSGALRDTQYF. CDR3 nucleotide sequence: TGTGCCAGCAGCCGGAGCGGTGCTCTACGAGATACGCAGTATTTT. The chain couples TRBV7-2 to TRBJ2-3; TRBD2 might be the D (5 bases). The germline gives CDR1 SGHTA, CDR2 FQGNSA. This CDR3 comprises 15 residues. Trimming removed 5 bases at V and 5 bases at J, with 17 bases between. The complete variable domain, with remaining parts taken from reference TRBV7-2 and TRBJ2-3, reads GAGVSQSPSNKVTEKGKDVELRCDPISGHTALYWYRQSLGQGLEFLIYFQGNSAPDKSGLPSDRFSAERTGGSVSTLTIQRTQQEDSAVYLCASSRSGALRDTQYFGPGTRLTVL.

The J gene is TRBJ2-2, the V gene TRBV9; unclear D gene. Germline V gene sequence: CDR1 SGDLS, CDR2 YYNGEE. Trimming removed 0 bases from V and 1 base from J, with 7 bases in between. The CDR3 runs 15 residues. CDR3 in amino acids: CASSVVSVNTGELFF. CDR3 DNA sequence: TGTGCCAGCAGCGTAGTCAGCGTGAACACCGGGGAGCTGTTTTTT. The whole variable domain, remainder taken from reference TRBV9 and TRBJ2-2, is DSGVTQTPKHLITATGQRVTLRCSPRSGDLSVYWYQQSLDQGLQFLIQYYNGEERAKGNILERFSAQQFPDLHSELNLSSLELGDSALYFCASSVVSVNTGELFFGEGSRLTVL.

This clone was seen a few times. The chain joins TRBV30 to TRBJ1-2, with D unresolved. Trimming stripped 5 bases from V and 8 bases from J, with 15 bases between. The CDR3 spans 12 residues. CDR1 GTSNPN and CDR2 SVGIG come from the germline V gene (reference sequence). The CDR3 DNA is TGTGCCTGGGACTCGACCCTTTCCGGCTACACCTTC. Translating it yields CAWDSTLSGYTF.

This clone was seen more than once but under ten times. This chain uses TRBV30 with TRBJ2-3, with TRBD2 matching over 14 bases. CDR3 size: 16 residues. J lost 6 bases, V lost 4 bases, and 9 bases had no gene match. Germline lookup yields CDR1 GTSNPN and CDR2 SVGIG (reference sequence). CDR3 sequence reads: CAWTRGLAGGVDTQYF. CDR3 DNA sequence: TGTGCCTGGACCCGAGGACTAGCGGGAGGTGTGGATACGCAGTATTTT.

The V gene is TRBV19, the J gene TRBJ1-2, with D unclear. Germline V gene data show CDR1 as LNHDA and CDR2 as SQIVND (reference sequence). The CDR3 covers 13 residues. V lost 2 bases, J lost 2 bases, and 6 bases lay in between. CDR3 in amino acids: CASSISRNYGYTF. The CDR3 DNA sequence: TGTGCCAGTAGTATAAGCCGAAACTATGGCTACACCTTC.

CDR3 loop: CAWSTTGVGYTF. CDR3 bases: TGTGCCTGGAGTACCACAGGGGTTGGCTACACCTTC. The gene calls are TRBV30 and TRBJ1-2; 7 bases fit TRBD1. CDR1 is GTSNPN and CDR2 is SVGIG in the germline V gene (reference sequence). The length of the CDR3 is 12 residues. V lost 2 bases, J lost 7 bases, and 4 bases stayed unmatched.

This clone was seen more than once but under ten times. The chain has TRBV7-8 and TRBJ2-5; weak D call: TRBD2 (7 bases). The germline CDR1 and CDR2 sequences are SGHVS and FQNEAQ. The CDR3 loop spans 15 amino acids. V gave up 5 bases and J gave up 5 bases, with 18 bases separating them. The CDR3 sequence is CASSPLSGGDETQYF. Written as DNA, the CDR3 is TGTGCCAGCAGCCCACTTTCGGGGGGCGACGAGACCCAGTACTTC.

This clone has more than one count but fewer than ten. The rearrangement joins TRBV7-9 to TRBJ2-7; 7 bases fit TRBD1. Germline values: CDR1 SEHNR, CDR2 FQNEAQ (reference sequence). Losses at the gene ends were 3 bases for V and 6 bases for J; bases not matched to a gene: 8. This CDR3 is built from 14 residues. DNA of the CDR3: TGTGCCAGCAGCTTCCCGGGACAGAAGGTCGAGCAGTACTTC. It translates to CASSFPGQKVEQYF.

A single count supports this clone. Other DNA sequences in the sample encode the same CDR3. CDR3 residues: CASSLVDRGTEAFF. The CDR3 bases are TGCGCCAGCAGCTTGGTTGACAGGGGGACTGAAGCTTTCTTT. The rearrangement joins TRBV5-1 to TRBJ1-1; 9 nucleotides align to TRBD1. The CDR3 has 14 residues. Germline CDR1 SGHRS, CDR2 YFSETQ. Trimming cost V 0 bases and J 5 bases; bases outside gene matches: 2.

This clone was counted a few times. The chain recombines TRBV6-5 with TRBJ1-5; 7 bases match TRBD1. Trimming at V came to 6 bases and at J to 8 bases, leaving 13 bases not matched to a gene. This CDR3 region has 15 residues. The V gene's germline CDR1 is MNHEY and CDR2 SVGAGI. CDR3: CASSPSGQRLKPQHF. The CDR3 DNA is TGTGCCAGCAGCCCCTCGGGACAGCGATTGAAGCCCCAGCATTTT.

The chain couples TRBV4-1 to TRBJ2-5, with 7 bases matching TRBD1. The CDR3 spans 17 residues. The germline V gene encodes CDR1 MGHRA and CDR2 YSYEKL. With 1 base clipped from V and 4 bases from J, the junction kept 12 bases outside the gene matches. The CDR3 loop reads CASSQVTKGAKVETQYF. The CDR3 DNA sequence: TGCGCCAGCAGCCAAGTAACGAAGGGGGCGAAGGTAGAGACCCAGTACTTC.